The T cell receptor (beta chain) under discussion was sequenced for a study of shared clonotypes between healthy human individuals (dated by TCRdb to 2020 to 2022). Study-level background: The cohort comprised a couple of women and a few men aged 18 to 49 years. To increase sequencing depth and limit assay-specific biases, TCR repertoire library preparation and sequencing were carried out by different laboratories using diverse techniques. Leukapheresis yielded between about 0.9 and 9 billion PBMCs per donor. Per donor, three plates each were used for CD4 naive and CD4 memory, two for CD8 naive, and one for CD8 memory. To estimate repertoire size and how much clonotype sharing occurs between individuals, the study deeply sequenced the blood TCR repertoires of five healthy adults. Study-wide findings and limitations: The small number of donors limited the genetic and exposure-history diversity represented. Compared with non-shared clonotypes, clonotypes shared by all four sorted-subset donors had higher generation probabilities. Sampling was restricted to blood, and TCR repertoires in tissue are likely to differ from TCR repertoires in blood. Estimated clonotype richness was generally larger for naive than for memory subsets. When several donors were compared, the shared fraction of clonotypes was roughly 4.8% for naive CD4, over 3% for naive CD8, 2.3% for memory CD4, and 0.4% for memory CD8. Pairwise subsampling indicated that sequencing depth was expected to affect the degree of clonotype sharing among donors. Even with the large sequencing depth, rarefaction of the sorted-subset datasets indicated that sequencing was incomplete.

The donors were healthy, HIV-negative adults with no recently reported acute infections or vaccinations. Only Caucasian adults living in Nashville, Tennessee, USA were represented among the donors. CD4+ T cells were enriched by magnetic negative selection; naive cells were then positively selected on CD45RA, and the negative fraction formed the memory subset. Blood was obtained by leukapheresis, after which PBMCs were separated by Ficoll-Histopaque density gradient centrifugation and cryopreserved in liquid nitrogen vapor phase. Purity and quantity of every magnetically sorted T cell population were checked by analytical flow cytometry. Genomic DNA was isolated from each sorted fraction and quantified by UV absorbance on a Nanodrop 2000c. In the case of this clone: Which antigen it targets is not known. Base qualities were left out, and no much larger clone turns up one base away.

TCR CDR3 regions were amplified from genomic DNA by multiplex PCR using the deep immunoSEQ assay. Extracted genomic DNA from each cell subset was distributed evenly across all wells of several immunoSEQ 96-well plates, and each plate was treated as a replicate. For sorted subsets, approximately 190 ng genomic DNA, equal to about 30,000 T cell genomes, was loaded into each replicate PCR. Purified libraries were measured with a Qubit 3.0 fluorometer, size-checked on a Bioanalyzer 2100, and measured again with the KAPA Library Quantification kit. Every immunoSEQ 96-well plate was sequenced on a separate single-read 150-cycle Illumina NextSeq 550 flow cell. On the study's bioinformatics: Because only junctional sequences without quality scores were contained in the immunoSEQ output, filtering matching that applied to full-length reads could not be performed. To assign V/J genes and CDR3, sequences were annotated against IMGT germline references using PyIR, a Python wrapper for IgBLAST v1.9. Reads with weak V/J assignments (E-value above 1e-6), missing CDR3, stop codons, out-of-frame junctions, or ambiguous translated residues were removed. A V3J clonotype was defined by an identical inferred V gene, J gene, and CDR3 amino acid sequence. To compute the percentage overlap between repertoires, the number of shared unique clonotypes was divided by the size of the smaller repertoire. RTK rarefaction, the Chao1 estimator, and Recon v2.1 estimates of unobserved clonotypes were used to assess repertoire richness. Generation probabilities were computed with OLGA for all TCRbeta clonotypes obtained by the gDNA method from several donors. TCRdb carries this immuneACCESS record with in-frame sequences only. Its versions omit some clonotypes, under half of them owing to an unresolved V gene in the studies checked, with the rest unexplained. The DNA gave D and trimming, while V, J and clone size come from that table. This sample lists 2 million to 2.5 million clones; nearly 97% were detected once. Roughly 0.13% of the sample comes from the top ten.

For CDR1 and CDR2, the germline V gene lists ENHRY and SYGVKD. V lost 6 bases and J lost 5 bases, and the count of bases not matched to a germline gene is 7. The cysteine opens and the phenylalanine closes a CDR3 of 14 amino acids. Kept here is only the CDR3 DNA, which spans 42 bases and is read in frame from base 1. The source is a man aged 18 to 29 in good health. The V gene is TRBV10-3 and the J gene is TRBJ2-7; 10 of the junction bases match TRBD1. The source material was naive CD4+ T cells sorted from blood. Interpreted using the paper, the cell subset or site label stands for: CD45RA+ positively selected. This receptor has the CDR3 CAIRTGTGVDEQYF. The DNA sequence reads TGTGCCATCAGGACCGGGACAGGGGTAGACGAGCAGTACTTC.